This T cell receptor beta chain was identified during a study of T cell changes during pregnancy in multiple sclerosis. The CDR3 is 14 amino acids. The V gene lost 6 bases and the J gene lost 4 bases, with 13 bases spanning the gap. Germline loops: CDR1 SGHAT, CDR2 FQNNGV. The repertoire was sequenced with immunoSEQ multiplex PCR; TCRdb's copy has only in-frame clones and lacks some. The table lists more than 80,000 clones, roughly nine tenths of them singletons, with roughly 3.5% in the top ten. The receptor was isolated from a female donor in good health, serving as a control in a pregnancy study. Some clones in this sample may be carry-over from other donors' samples. Source: PBMCs, taken in the first trimester of pregnancy. This chain uses TRBV11-2 with TRBJ1-3, with D perhaps matching TRBD1 (6 bases). CDR3 DNA sequence: TGTGCCAGCAGTTCCCAGGGGCTCGGAAACACCATATATTTT. Translated: CASSSQGLGNTIYF.